The following is a TCR beta chain sequence with its context. This CDR3 spans 16 amino acids. The V gene's germline CDR1 is LNHDA and CDR2 SQIVND (reference sequence). J was trimmed by 9 bases and V by 4 bases; bases with no gene match: 9. This sample was included in a study of technical replicates of blood from four donors. Repertoires were generated with immunoSEQ multiplex PCR, while TCRdb's copy carries only in-frame clones and drops some. The data contain roughly 65,000 clones, roughly 88% of them singletons. The chain employs TRBV19 and TRBJ2-5, with 15 bases lining up with TRBD2. The receptor was isolated from a human donor in good health. Some clones in this sample may be carry-over from other donors' samples. The sample taken for sequencing was PBMCs. CDR3 amino acids: CASSNGLAGGPLAQYF. CDR3 nucleotides: TGTGCCAGTAGTAATGGACTAGCGGGAGGGCCTCTAGCCCAGTACTTC.